This T cell receptor (beta chain) is from a study of human T cells and chemical hapten exposure (dated by TCRdb to about 2021). Background on the whole study: For sensitization, 2% DPC in acetone was applied to a 2 cm by 2 cm area of upper inner arm skin. Most of the patients in the cohort were female, and the cohort covered alopecia areata with under or over 50% scalp involvement, alopecia totalis and alopecia universalis. Patient blood was sampled pre-sensitization (week 0) and at 2, 6 and about 24 weeks after DPC sensitization. Libraries were pooled for sequencing, and variation in per-sample TCR yields was attributed mainly to small differences in library volumes within the pool. This study followed changes in the peripheral blood TCR repertoire in vivo during primary and secondary sensitization of alopecia patients to the hapten diphenylcyclopropenone (DPC). Patch testing on the upper back used Finn chambers containing 0.01% DPC, with scoring done after 6 days according to International Contact Dermatitis Research Group standards. Some 29 alopecia patients provided blood for TCR sequencing at one to four time points (pre-sensitization, 2, 6 and 24 weeks). Patients additionally received weekly therapeutic DPC doses to the scalp throughout the approximately 24-week study period. General conclusions and limits of the study: Because all patients had alopecia, a presumed autoimmune disease, the immune response of the patients might differ from that of healthy individuals. A positive correlation was found between the number of PT1 expanded TCRs and patch test score, with significance reached at thresholds 8, 16 and 32 but not 4. No change with DPC sensitization was found in the number of TCRs above 1 in 1000 frequency, and no evidence of global repertoire structure alterations was found. Significantly more large CDR3 similarity clusters were formed by expanded TCRs than by pre-sensitization or healthy control sets, consistent with antigen-driven responses. After repeated subsampling, the strength of the expansion versus patch-test correlation and the threshold at which it became significant changed.

The receptor library was made with RACE. The listed sequencing device is NextSeq 500. Library preparation attached unique molecular identifiers to individual cDNA molecules for quantitative, reproducible TCR counting. For every blood RNA sample, sequencing covered both the TCR alpha and TCR beta chains. The study's processing was this. The median number of TCRs per sample was some 100,000, ranging from 23,224 to 690,600. V, J and CDR3 annotation of the TCR reads was performed with the Decombinator software suite. Every sample was subsampled to the same number of TCRs (28,000) for the PS versus PT1 abundance plots. Expanded TCRs were defined as absent before sensitization and observed at least eight times at the 2-week time point. TCRdb itself trimmed the public reads at Q25 with fastp, ran MiXCR and retained productive beta chains. Every distinct CDR3 protein forms one entry, paired with its most common genes and DNA. These V and J calls rely on TCRdb rather than the paper's analysis. This sample gives tens of thousands of distinct CDR3 sequences in total; roughly 9.8% of them show up just once. The ten largest clones take up roughly a tenth of the sample.

The time point label here, explained by the study, means: pre-sensitization, week 0. The label giving this sample's treatment or condition can be read as: therapeutic diphenylcyclopropenone sensitization with weekly scalp DPC. At each patch-test visit, blood was drawn before the patch test was applied. Patients were considered eligible if aged 18 to 70, diagnosed with alopecia and deemed suitable for DPC therapy, and patients were excluded if pregnant. Total RNA was extracted from unfractionated whole blood collected in Tempus Blood RNA tubes. From V the trimming removes 5 bases and from J it removes 7 bases, while the gene matches leave 12 bases of the junction unaccounted for. Counted from cysteine to phenylalanine, this CDR3 has 17 amino acids. Only CDR3 DNA is held: 51 bases, read in frame from base 1. In the germline V gene, CDR1 corresponds to SGHVS and CDR2 to FNYEAQ. This clonotype was counted between two and nine times. There is no known antigen for this receptor. One base away there is no much larger clone; base qualities are not given.

The source is a man aged 40-55 years with alopecia areata. Some clones in this sample may be carry-over from other donors' samples. The sequences come from whole blood, collected in connection with sensitization to the hapten diphenylcyclopropenone (DPC). The chain joins TRBV7-6 to TRBJ2-1; TRBD1 agrees with 12 junctional bases. The CDR3 corresponds to CASSLISGTGGGNEQFF. At the DNA level, the sequence is TGTGCCAGCAGCCTTATCTCCGGGACAGGGGGCGGAAATGAGCAGTTCTTC.